The next 22 T cell receptor beta chains were all read from a single sample in a study of blood T cell repertoires in COVID-19. Generated by immunoSEQ multiplex PCR, the TCRdb table keeps only in-frame clones and is missing some. The sample holds about 120,000 clones, roughly 84% seen once. Sequencing input: peripheral blood. The receptors come from a man aged 40-49 years with acute or convalescent COVID-19.

This chain joins TRBV24-1 and TRBJ2-3, with D maybe TRBD1 (5 bases). V gave up 5 bases and J gave up 4 bases, with 12 bases separating them. This CDR3 comprises 14 residues. From germline, CDR1 is KGHDR and CDR2 SFDVKD. Written as DNA, the CDR3 is TGTGCCACCAGTGGGGCAGGGCAGGCAGATACGCAGTATTTT. Translated: CATSGAGQADTQYF.

In its sample, this clone was seen a few times. The genes are TRBV5-1 and TRBJ1-1; the D is unclear. Germline CDR1 is SGHRS and CDR2 is YFSETQ. This CDR3 has 14 amino acids. V shed 3 bases and J shed 5 bases, with 14 bases lying between them. CDR3 coding DNA: TGCGCCAGCAGCTCGGGTGGGGAGACAACTGAAGCTTTCTTT. Its protein product is CASSSGGETTEAFF.

This chain connects TRBV20-1 to TRBJ2-3; 10 bases align to TRBD1. CDR3 length equals 15 residues. Unmatched junction bases numbered 5, after V lost 3 bases and J lost 2 bases. CDR1 and CDR2 from the germline V gene are DFQATT and SNEGSKA (reference sequence). CDR3 nucleotide sequence: TGCAGTGCTAGTGAGAGACAGGGGGCCACAGATACGCAGTATTTT. Amino acids: CSASERQGATDTQYF.

About this clone itself: Other DNA sequences in this sample translate to the same CDR3. The rearrangement uses TRBV19 and TRBJ2-1, with a weak D call TRBD1 (7 bases). V was pared by 3 bases and J by 4 bases, with 19 bases between. Germline-derived CDR1 and CDR2 are LNHDA and SQIVND (reference sequence). This CDR3 is built from 17 residues. Here the CDR3 reads CASSIPPLAGGYNEQFF. The CDR3 nucleotides are TGTGCCAGTAGTATCCCTCCTTTAGCAGGGGGGTACAATGAGCAGTTCTTC. The entire variable domain, with the rest obtained from reference TRBV19 and TRBJ2-1, is as follows: DGGITQSPKYLFRKEGQNVTLSCEQNLNHDAMYWYRQDPGQGLRLIYYSQIVNDFQKGDIAEGYSVSREKKESFPLTVTSAQKNPTAFYLCASSIPPLAGGYNEQFFGPGTRLTVL.

The sample holds a few counts of this clone. The V and J genes are TRBV4-1 and TRBJ1-2; D unclear. V lost 3 bases to trimming and J lost 2 bases, with 16 bases between them. CDR3 size: 16 residues. Germline V gene data show CDR1 as MGHRA and CDR2 as YSYEKL. The CDR3 loop is CASSQTLVSVNYGYTF. CDR3 sequence (DNA): TGCGCCAGCAGCCAGACTCTTGTTTCCGTCAACTATGGCTACACCTTC.

This chain links TRBV29-1 with TRBJ1-1, with 7 positions matching TRBD1. The CDR3 totals 12 residues. Germline trimming cut 4 bases from V and 6 bases from J; bases unmatched to any gene: 5. From germline, CDR1 is SQVTM and CDR2 ANQGSEA. This chain's CDR3 is CSVGRTGAEAFF. The CDR3 nucleotides read TGCAGCGTTGGCCGTACAGGGGCTGAAGCTTTCTTT.

The chain uses TRBV12-3 or TRBV12-4 and TRBJ1-6; no firm D call. CDR3 length equals 13 residues. The germline V and J ends were trimmed by 3 bases and 7 bases, with 7 bases remaining between them. CDR3 sequence: CASSFVRNSPLHF. The CDR3 region has the DNA TGTGCCAGCAGTTTTGTGAGGAATTCACCCCTCCACTTT.

A few counts support this clone. This chain links TRBV7-2 with TRBJ2-7; 10 bases align to TRBD1. The trim removed 2 bases at V and 3 bases at J, leaving 7 bases unmatched. Per germline, CDR1 SGHTA and CDR2 FQGNSA. The CDR3 is made up of 16 amino acids. The CDR3 DNA reads as TGTGCCAGCAGCTTAACATCGACAGGGGGCTACTACGAGCAGTACTTC. This translates into CASSLTSTGGYYEQYF.

This chain links TRBV4-1 with TRBJ2-3; D is possibly TRBD1 (5 bases). The CDR3 spans 14 residues. With 0 bases removed from V and 2 bases from J, the gap between germline ends came to 6 bases. Germline loops: CDR1 MGHRA, CDR2 YSYEKL. The CDR3 region has the DNA TGCGCCAGCAGCCAAGAGGACATCACAGATACGCAGTATTTT. Translation: CASSQEDITDTQYF.

The chain joins TRBV6-6 to TRBJ2-1; TRBD2 matches 8 bases. Germline CDR1 MNHNY, CDR2 SVGAGI (reference sequence). V gave up 11 bases and J gave up 5 bases; unmatched junction bases: 8. The CDR3 has 13 amino acids. The CDR3 coding sequence is TGTGCCGCCATGCGGGGGGCGGACAATGAGCAGTTCTTC. It encodes CAAMRGADNEQFF.

The V gene is TRBV3-1 (or the pseudogene TRBV3-2), the J gene TRBJ2-7, with D perhaps matching TRBD1 (6 bases). This CDR3 has 15 residues. V shed 4 bases and J shed 2 bases, with 15 bases lying between them. Germline lookup yields CDR1 LGHDT and CDR2 YNNKEL (reference sequence). CDR3 sequence: CASSRTVQTAYEQYF. The CDR3 region has the DNA TGTGCCAGCAGCCGGACAGTCCAGACTGCCTACGAGCAGTACTTC.

This chain joins TRBV7-9 and TRBJ1-1; D not certain. V was clipped by 4 bases and J by 7 bases, with 13 bases between them. The length of the CDR3 is 13 residues. The germline CDR1 and CDR2 sequences are SEHNR and FQNEAQ (reference sequence). In DNA form, the CDR3 reads TGTGCCAGCAGCTCAGACACCTTGGGTGAAGCTTTCTTT. Translating gives CASSSDTLGEAFF.

CDR3 residues: CASSLRVAGANVLTF. In nucleotides, the CDR3 is TGTGCCAGCAGCTTACGGGTGGCTGGGGCCAACGTCCTGACTTTC. The V gene is TRBV11-2, the J gene TRBJ2-6; no clear D gene. Trimming cost V 2 bases and J 2 bases, with 7 bases left between them. There are 15 residues in the CDR3. CDR1 is SGHAT and CDR2 is FQNNGV in the germline V gene.

This chain links TRBV21-1 with TRBJ1-5; whether TRBD1, the table's D call, matches the DNA was not checked. TRBV21-1 is a documented pseudogene. The CDR3 totals 15 residues. CDR3 DNA: TGTGCCAGCAGCAAAGAGGGGACAGGGGGCCAGCCCCAGCATTTT. This translates into CASSKEGTGGQPQHF.

Written as DNA, the CDR3 is TGTGCCAGCAGCTTAATCGACAGGCAGGACTATGGCTACACCTTC. This encodes CASSLIDRQDYGYTF. The V and J genes are TRBV7-3 and TRBJ1-2, with a possible D match to TRBD1 (6 bases). V gave up 1 base and J gave up 3 bases, with 12 bases separating them. The germline gives CDR1 SGHTA, CDR2 FQGTGA. The CDR3 loop spans 15 amino acids. Based on the CDR3 plus reference TRBV7-3 and TRBJ1-2, the full variable domain is GAGVSQTPSNKVTEKGKYVELRCDPISGHTALYWYRQSLGQGPEFLIYFQGTGAADDSGLPNDRFFAVRPEGSVSTLKIQRTERGDSAVYLCASSLIDRQDYGYTFGSGTRLTVV.

J is TRBJ1-3 and V is TRBV30, with D tentatively TRBD1 (6 bases). The V gene lost 0 bases and the J gene lost 0 bases, with 9 bases spanning the gap. The CDR3 runs to 15 residues. The germline gives CDR1 GTSNPN, CDR2 SVGIG (reference sequence). The chain's CDR3 is CAWSVRGNSGNTIYF. The DNA for the CDR3 is TGTGCCTGGAGTGTCAGGGGAAACTCTGGAAACACCATATATTTT.

This rearrangement joins TRBV5-6 to TRBJ1-5; D gene unclear. The germline CDR1 and CDR2 sequences are SGHDT and YYEEEE. With 9 bases removed from V and 3 bases from J, the gap between germline ends came to 13 bases. This CDR3 spans 13 amino acids. The CDR3 loop reads CAMRKTLNQPQHF. For the CDR3, the DNA is TGTGCCATGCGAAAAACCCTCAATCAGCCCCAGCATTTT. Using reference TRBV5-6 and TRBJ1-5 for the parts outside the CDR3, the full variable domain is DAGVTQSPTHLIKTRGQQVTLRCSPKSGHDTVSWYQQALGQGPQFIFQYYEEEERQRGNFPDRFSGHQFPNYSSELNVNALLLGDSALYLCAMRKTLNQPQHFGDGTRLSIL.

The chain employs TRBV5-6 and TRBJ1-1, with TRBD1 identical over 7 bases. CDR3 length: 15 residues. Germline V gives CDR1 SGHDT, CDR2 YYEEEE. V lost 2 bases, J lost 3 bases, and 7 bases stayed unmatched. The chain's CDR3 is CASSFWGTAYTEAFF. Written as DNA, the CDR3 is TGTGCCAGCAGCTTTTGGGGGACAGCTTACACTGAAGCTTTCTTT. Full variable domain (remainder filled in from reference TRBV5-6 and TRBJ1-1): DAGVTQSPTHLIKTRGQQVTLRCSPKSGHDTVSWYQQALGQGPQFIFQYYEEEERQRGNFPDRFSGHQFPNYSSELNVNALLLGDSALYLCASSFWGTAYTEAFFGQGTRLTVV.

The rearrangement uses TRBV2 and TRBJ1-2, with a possible D match to TRBD1 (6 bases). V lost 6 bases to trimming and J lost 0 bases, with 11 bases between them. The CDR3 is 14 residues long. The V gene's germline CDR1 is SNHLY and CDR2 FYNNEI. CDR3 sequence reads: CASRPTGSNYGYTF. The CDR3, as DNA: TGTGCCAGCAGGCCAACAGGGTCTAACTATGGCTACACCTTC.

CDR3: CASSFLIGRTEAFF. The CDR3 nucleotides are TGTGCCAGCAGCTTTCTCATAGGGAGGACTGAAGCTTTCTTT. The chain recombines TRBV5-5 with TRBJ1-1; D is undetermined. Germline V gives CDR1 SGHKS, CDR2 YYEKEE (reference sequence). This CDR3 spans 14 amino acids. Trimming stripped 2 bases from V and 5 bases from J, with 13 bases between.

The chain is built from TRBV5-5 and TRBJ1-2; possibly TRBD1 for D (6 bases). CDR3 size: 13 residues. V lost 0 bases and J lost 4, with 7 bases in between. Germline-derived CDR1 and CDR2 are SGHKS and YYEKEE (reference sequence). The chain's CDR3 is CASSLDRAYGYTF. In DNA form, the CDR3 reads TGTGCCAGCAGCTTGGACAGGGCCTATGGCTACACCTTC.

The rearrangement links TRBV12-3 or TRBV12-4 to TRBJ2-7; TRBD1 matches 7 bases. The V gene end was trimmed by 3 bases and the J gene end by 5 bases; junction bases not matched to a gene: 4. There are 13 residues in the CDR3. The CDR3 region has the DNA TGTGCCAGCAGTTTCTCCCAGGGGGACGAGCAGTACTTC. This sequence encodes CASSFSQGDEQYF.